The 30 T cell receptor beta chains below come from one sample, sequenced in a study of CD8 T cells in ankylosing spondylitis. TCRdb called the 5' RACE reads again in MiXCR, with one record for every CDR3 protein. The table has 300,000 to 400,000 distinct CDR3 sequences, 11% seen once. The sequencing sample was made of blood, either unsorted or a sorted T cell fraction (not recorded which). These receptors all come from a female donor with ankylosing spondylitis or in good health (not recorded which).

Regarding this clonotype: A much bigger clone sits one base away, suggesting this may be a read error. This chain uses TRBV6-1 with TRBJ2-1; 9 bases map to TRBD1. Germline assignment: CDR1 MNHNS and CDR2 SASEGT. This CDR3 is built from 14 residues. The CDR3 sequence is CASSVGGTGTGRIF. CDR3 sequence (DNA): TGTGCCAGCAGTGTGGGAGGTACCGGGACAGGGAGGATCTTC.

This clonotype was seen ten or more times. The gene calls are TRBV11-2 and TRBJ1-6; possible D gene TRBD1, 6 bases. The CDR3 is made up of 17 amino acids. V was pared by 0 bases and J by 9 bases, with 18 bases between. CDR1 SGHAT and CDR2 FQNNGV come from the germline V gene. CDR3 bases: TGTGCCAGCAGCTTAGACGTCTGGGGGGGCTCAGGTTCACCCCTCCACTTT. Translation: CASSLDVWGGSGSPLHF.

The V gene is TRBV29-1, the J gene TRBJ1-3; weak D call: TRBD1 (6 bases). The germline V gene has CDR1 SQVTM and CDR2 ANQGSEA. Trimming shortened V by 1 base and J by 1 base, and 11 bases separated the two germline ends. The CDR3 is 15 residues long. CDR3 nucleotide sequence: TGCAGCGTTGAAGGGGGGGCGGTTTCTGGAAACACCATATATTTT. Its translation is CSVEGGAVSGNTIYF.

V is TRBV28 and J is TRBJ2-1; TRBD1 agrees at 9 bases. The CDR3 length is 16 residues. CDR1 is MDHEN and CDR2 is SYDVKM in the germline V gene. With V trimmed by 1 base and J by 4 bases, 5 bases remained unmatched. CDR3 residues: CASSLLQGAGYNEQFF. The CDR3 DNA reads as TGTGCCAGCAGTTTATTACAGGGGGCGGGTTACAATGAGCAGTTCTTC. The entire variable domain, with the rest obtained from reference TRBV28 and TRBJ2-1, is as follows: DVKVTQSSRYLVKRTGEKVFLECVQDMDHENMFWYRQDPGLGLRLIYFSYDVKMKEKGDIPEGYSVSREKKERFSLILESASTNQTSMYLCASSLLQGAGYNEQFFGPGTRLTVL.

In its sample, this clonotype was seen many times. The chain carries TRBV20-1 and TRBJ2-1; 15 positions match TRBD2. Germline V CDR1 and CDR2: DFQATT, SNEGSKA (reference sequence). After removal of 8 bases from V and 15 bases from J, the junction contained 14 bases not matched to a gene. CDR3 length: 14 residues. CDR3 loop: CSSLPGLAGGTAFF. The CDR3 DNA follows: TGCAGTTCATTACCGGGACTAGCGGGAGGAACCGCGTTCTTC.

This clonotype has ten or more counts. This chain connects TRBV5-1 to TRBJ2-1, with no clear D. V lost 0 bases and J 8 bases, leaving 3 bases between the germline ends. The CDR3 extends over 11 amino acids. Germline CDR1 and CDR2: SGHRS and YFSETQ. The CDR3 is CASSLEDEQFF. In DNA form, the CDR3 reads TGCGCCAGCAGCTTGGAGGATGAGCAGTTCTTC.

Many counts were recorded for this clonotype. The rearrangement links TRBV15 to TRBJ2-5; D is unresolved. The CDR3 sequence is 13 residues long. Trimming took off 0 bases at V and 4 bases at J, with 6 bases between the two ends. CDR1 and CDR2 (germline): LNHNV, YYDKDF (reference sequence). CDR3 sequence reads: CATSRDPIETQYF. Here the CDR3 DNA reads TGTGCCACCAGCAGAGATCCCATAGAGACCCAGTACTTC.

A few counts support this clonotype. V and J are TRBV7-6 and TRBJ1-3; TRBD1 matches 12 bases. The length of the CDR3 is 18 residues. Germline V gene sequence: CDR1 SGHVS, CDR2 FNYEAQ. With 2 bases clipped from V and 0 bases from J, the junction kept 5 bases outside the gene matches. The CDR3, as DNA: TGTGCCAGCAGCTTATGGGGACAGGGGGCGAGCTCTGGAAACACCATATATTTT. Translated: CASSLWGQGASSGNTIYF.

A few counts support this clonotype. V gene TRBV5-1 combines with J gene TRBJ2-2, with D perhaps TRBD1 (6 bases). Deletions cut 1 base from V and 5 bases from J, with 12 bases between. Germline V gene sequence: CDR1 SGHRS, CDR2 YFSETQ. CDR3 length equals 15 residues. The CDR3 DNA reads as TGCGCCAGCAGCTTGACAGGGCCAGAGACCGGGGAGCTGTTTTTT. Encoded protein: CASSLTGPETGELFF.

The sample holds many counts of this clonotype. The chain is built from TRBV7-8 and TRBJ2-5, with D uncertain. In germline, CDR1 is SGHVS, CDR2 FQNEAQ. The CDR3 totals 16 residues. With 4 bases removed from V and 1 base from J, the gap between germline ends came to 16 bases. CDR3 sequence (DNA): TGTGCCAGCAGCTCAGATGTAGGCGGCGGCCAAGAGACCCAGTACTTC. It encodes CASSSDVGGGQETQYF.

This clonotype was counted a few times. The chain joins TRBV20-1 to TRBJ2-1; D is ambiguous. The germline V and J ends were trimmed by 4 bases and 6 bases, with 13 bases remaining between them. Germline assignment: CDR1 DFQATT and CDR2 SNEGSKA (reference sequence). This CDR3 has 13 amino acids. The CDR3 loop is CSAISLVGNEQFF. CDR3 nucleotides: TGCAGTGCTATTTCCCTAGTAGGCAATGAGCAGTTCTTC.

This clonotype came up many times. The chain joins TRBV5-1 to TRBJ1-1; D is possibly TRBD1 (6 bases). The CDR3 runs 16 residues. CDR1 is SGHRS and CDR2 is YFSETQ in the germline V gene. The ends were cut back, 4 bases at V and 1 base at J, with 17 bases in the middle. In DNA, the CDR3 is TGCGCCAGCAGCCGCCTGGGGGCCATAAAGAACACTGAAGCTTTCTTT. Translation gives CASSRLGAIKNTEAFF. Full variable domain (remainder filled in from reference TRBV5-1 and TRBJ1-1): KAGVTQTPRYLIKTRGQQVTLSCSPISGHRSVSWYQQTPGQGLQFLFEYFSETQRNKGNFPGRFSGRQFSNSRSEMNVSTLELGDSALYLCASSRLGAIKNTEAFFGQGTRLTVV.

The chain has TRBV19 and TRBJ2-7; D perhaps matches TRBD2 (7 bases). The CDR3 length is 14 residues. Trimming cost V 7 bases and J 0 bases, with 13 bases left between them. Germline CDR1 is LNHDA and CDR2 is SQIVND (reference sequence). The CDR3 sequence is CASNDRTSSYEQYF. CDR3 sequence (DNA): TGTGCCAGTAACGACAGGACTAGCTCCTACGAGCAGTACTTC.

This chain joins TRBV5-1 and TRBJ2-1, with D possibly matching TRBD1 (7 bases). The CDR3 totals 15 residues. Germline CDR1 is SGHRS and CDR2 is YFSETQ. The ends were cut back, 0 bases at V and 4 bases at J, with 11 bases in the middle. The CDR3 DNA sequence: TGCGCCAGCAGCTTGGGCAGGGGGACTTACAATGAGCAGTTCTTC. Translation gives CASSLGRGTYNEQFF.

About this clonotype: A read error may be the cause here, since a much bigger clone is one base away. This rearrangement joins TRBV20-1 to TRBJ1-5; D not certain. This CDR3 comprises 13 residues. Germline V lookup: CDR1 DFQATT, CDR2 SNEGSKA (reference sequence). CDR3 sequence reads: CSASKESLEPRHF. In nucleotides, the CDR3 is TGCAGTGCCTCGAAGGAGTCCCTGGAGCCCCGGCATTTT.

V and J are TRBV12-3 or TRBV12-4 and TRBJ1-1; tentative D call: TRBD1 (6 bases). The CDR3 has 12 amino acids. V lost 6 bases to trimming and J lost 7 bases, with 12 bases between them. This CDR3 is CASSLGQSEAFF. Written as DNA, the CDR3 is TGTGCCAGCAGCCTTGGACAGAGTGAAGCTTTCTTT.

As regards this clonotype: This may come from a read error, since a much larger clone is one base off. The V gene is TRBV6-5, the J gene TRBJ2-7; D ambiguous. The CDR3 consists of 15 residues. CDR1 and CDR2 (germline): MNHEY, SVGAGI. The CDR3 protein is CSSSSAGNSFYEQYF. CDR3 nucleotide sequence: TGTTCCAGCAGTTCGGCAGGTAATTCCTTCTACGAGCAGTACTTC.

This clonotype came up a few times. The chain's CDR3 is CASRDPADRAEQYF. The CDR3 DNA sequence: TGTGCCAGCAGAGACCCAGCGGACAGGGCCGAGCAGTACTTC. The chain links TRBV6-1 to TRBJ2-7; 8 nucleotides match TRBD1. This CDR3 contains 14 residues. V gave up 6 bases and J gave up 6 bases; unmatched junction bases: 10. Germline V gene sequence: CDR1 MNHNS, CDR2 SASEGT.

This clonotype was picked up many times. This chain connects TRBV5-1 to TRBJ2-3; 9 bases are a match to TRBD1. This CDR3 spans 14 amino acids. Germline loops: CDR1 SGHRS, CDR2 YFSETQ. V gave up 3 bases and J gave up 4 bases; unmatched junction bases: 3. CDR3 sequence reads: CASSSGQGSDTQYF. CDR3 in DNA: TGCGCCAGCAGCTCGGGACAGGGATCAGATACGCAGTATTTT.

This clonotype was recorded at least ten times. This chain uses TRBV6-1 with TRBJ2-7; D gene ambiguous. This CDR3 comprises 13 residues. Germline values: CDR1 MNHNS, CDR2 SASEGT. V was cut by 6 bases and J by 1 base, with 10 bases left in between. CDR3 sequence reads: CASRESSSYEQYF. CDR3 nucleotide sequence: TGTGCCAGCAGAGAAAGTTCGTCCTACGAGCAGTACTTC.

This clonotype has a count of ten or more. The CDR3 nucleotides are TGCGCCAGCAGCCAAGGACAGGGGTTTGACATTCAGTACTTC. Its translation is CASSQGQGFDIQYF. The J gene is TRBJ2-4, the V gene TRBV4-3; 8 positions agree with TRBD1. Germline V gives CDR1 LGHNA, CDR2 YSLEER. V was pared by 1 base and J by 8 bases, with 4 bases of the junction left unmatched. This CDR3 has 14 residues.

There are many counts of this clonotype. V gene TRBV20-1 combines with J gene TRBJ2-3, with 10 bases that match TRBD1. The V gene's germline CDR1 is DFQATT and CDR2 SNEGSKA (reference sequence). Trimming took 3 bases from V and 4 from J; bases not matched to a gene: 7. The CDR3 runs 15 residues. CDR3 loop: CSASRQGAVSDTQYF. The CDR3 DNA sequence: TGCAGTGCTAGTAGACAGGGGGCAGTTTCAGATACGCAGTATTTT.

This clonotype was recorded at least ten times. The chain carries TRBV7-2 and TRBJ2-1, with 7 bases lining up with TRBD2. V lost 0 bases to trimming and J lost 4 bases; unmatched junction nucleotides: 3. This CDR3 contains 15 residues. Germline V gene lookup returns CDR1 SGHTA and CDR2 FQGNSA. CDR3 in DNA: TGTGCCAGCAGCTTAGCGAAGGGAGGGTACAATGAGCAGTTCTTC. The encoded protein is CASSLAKGGYNEQFF.

This clonotype was seen at least ten times. The genes are TRBV5-6 and TRBJ2-1, with 9 bases matching TRBD2. With V trimmed by 4 bases and J by 6 bases, 8 bases remained unmatched. CDR3 length: 15 residues. The germline V gene has CDR1 SGHDT and CDR2 YYEEEE. The CDR3 protein is CASSPGLAYSNEQFF. The DNA of the CDR3 is TGTGCCAGCAGCCCGGGACTAGCATATAGCAATGAGCAGTTCTTC.

This clonotype has at least ten counts. V and J are TRBV5-1 and TRBJ2-3; TRBD2 might be the D (5 bases). This CDR3 contains 14 residues. CDR1 and CDR2 (germline): SGHRS, YFSETQ. The V end was cut by 4 bases, the J end by 6 bases, with 15 bases between. The CDR3 sequence: CASSPNGEIDTQYF. The CDR3 DNA reads TGCGCCAGCAGCCCAAACGGGGAGATCGATACGCAGTATTTT.

At least ten counts were recorded for this clonotype. The chain employs TRBV7-7 and TRBJ2-2; D is tentatively TRBD1 or TRBD2 (5 bases each). This CDR3 spans 13 amino acids. Per germline, CDR1 SSHAT and CDR2 FNYEAQ (reference sequence). The V end lost 4 bases, the J end lost 4 bases, and 7 bases lay between the germline ends. The CDR3 DNA follows: TGTGCCAGCAGCTGGGACCTCACCGGGGAGCTGTTTTTT. Residues: CASSWDLTGELFF.

This clonotype was seen at least ten times. J is TRBJ1-2 and V is TRBV7-4, with D uncertain. V was pared by 1 base and J by 4 bases, with 13 bases between. In germline, CDR1 is SGHVT, CDR2 SQSDAQ. The CDR3 runs to 15 residues. The CDR3 DNA is TGTGCCAGCAGCTTAGGGGCCGCCACCACCTATGGCTACACCTTC. It translates to CASSLGAATTYGYTF.

The J gene is TRBJ2-2, the V gene TRBV5-1, with D unclear. The CDR3 consists of 15 residues. Germline values: CDR1 SGHRS, CDR2 YFSETQ. V was cut by 0 bases and J by 5 bases, with 11 bases left in between. The CDR3 loop reads CASSLEAARTGELFF. The DNA for the CDR3 is TGCGCCAGCAGCTTGGAGGCGGCTCGAACCGGGGAGCTGTTTTTT.

A remark on this clonotype: Here the CDR3 omits its conserved ending phenylalanine or tryptophan, so a read error is the likely source. This rearrangement joins TRBV25-1 to TRBJ2-1; 8 bases line up with TRBD2. Losses at the gene ends were 4 bases for V and 2 bases for J; bases not matched to a gene: 7. Germline V gene sequence: CDR1 MGHDK, CDR2 SYGVNS. The CDR3 loop spans 16 amino acids. As DNA, the CDR3 is TGTGCCAGCAGTGCCCAACTAGCGGCAACCTACAATGAGCAGTTCCTC. This translates into CASSAQLAATYNEQFL.

This clonotype was counted a few times. This chain connects TRBV28 to TRBJ1-5, with TRBD1 identical over 7 bases. This CDR3 region has 14 residues. V was clipped by 3 bases and J by 11 bases; unmatched bases: 10. The germline V gene has CDR1 MDHEN and CDR2 SYDVKM. The CDR3 DNA reads TGTGCCAGCAGTTTGGGGACAGCCTTCGGGTCCCAGCATTTT. It yields the protein CASSLGTAFGSQHF. The complete variable domain, with remaining parts taken from reference TRBV28 and TRBJ1-5, reads DVKVTQSSRYLVKRTGEKVFLECVQDMDHENMFWYRQDPGLGLRLIYFSYDVKMKEKGDIPEGYSVSREKKERFSLILESASTNQTSMYLCASSLGTAFGSQHFGDGTRLSIL.